This T cell receptor (beta chain) was documented in a study of blood T cell repertoires in COVID-19. Study information: Samples taken during acute and convalescent COVID-19 were collected in the United States, Italy and Spain.

The CDR3 covers 13 residues. Germline loops: CDR1 MDHEN, CDR2 SYDVKM. Trimming took 2 bases from V and 8 from J, leaving 9 bases between them. Clones were sequenced by immunoSEQ multiplex PCR, and TCRdb holds only the in-frame ones, with some missing. The sample carries tens of thousands of clones, 81% recorded once. The sequenced sample was peripheral blood. This sequence joins TRBV28 and TRBJ1-4; D ambiguous. This sequence originates from a woman older than 75 with active or convalescent COVID-19. Written as DNA, the CDR3 is TGTGCCAGCAGTTTAGAGAGAGGCGAAAAACTGTTTTTT. Residues: CASSLERGEKLFF.